The entry below describes one TCR beta chain. TCRdb's copy holds only in-frame clones and misses some; the assay was immunoSEQ multiplex PCR. The table records more than 65,000 clones, more than 75% of them present only once. The data were obtained in a study of blood T cell repertoires in COVID-19. Trimming took off 0 bases at V and 0 bases at J, with 10 bases between the two ends. The CDR3 has 15 residues. Germline CDR1 is SGHRS and CDR2 is YFSETQ. The chain carries TRBV5-1 and TRBJ2-7; D not certain. What was sequenced was peripheral blood. This sequence originates from a human donor in a cohort sampled during active COVID-19. In DNA form, the CDR3 reads TGCGCCAGCAGCTTGGCCGCAGGTAGCTCCTACGAGCAGTACTTC. Its protein product is CASSLAAGSSYEQYF.